The 12 T cell receptor beta chains below all came from one sample that was sequenced in a study of monozygotic twins with inflammatory bowel disease. TCRdb re-called the 5' RACE reads and shows each CDR3 protein once, DNA omitted. The sample spans over 100,000 distinct CDR3 sequences; the ten largest clones claim roughly 12%. The sample was blood. Source of these receptors: a human donor with ulcerative colitis or Crohn's disease, or a healthy co-twin of an affected twin (not recorded which).

The rearrangement uses TRBV20-1 and TRBJ2-1; TCRdb gives TRBD1 as the D gene, but with no DNA this cannot be confirmed. The CDR3 totals 16 residues. CDR1 is DFQATT and CDR2 is SNEGSKA in the germline V gene (reference sequence). CDR3 sequence reads: CSAISRGPAGYNEQFF.

The V call is TRBV20-1, the J call TRBJ2-2; TCRdb indicates TRBD2, and absent DNA this call remains unverified. Germline V lookup: CDR1 DFQATT, CDR2 SNEGSKA (reference sequence). The CDR3 contains 14 residues. The CDR3 is CSAKGLADTGELFF.

This chain links TRBV7-2 with TRBJ1-6. CDR3 size: 13 residues. Germline CDR1 and CDR2: SGHTA and FQGNSA. CDR3 residues: CASSLVILAPLHF.

V gene TRBV13 combines with J gene TRBJ1-1; TCRdb picks TRBD1, but there is no DNA to check that call. The CDR3 runs to 15 residues. Germline V lookup: CDR1 PRHDT, CDR2 FYEKMQ (reference sequence). This CDR3 is CASSGPGTGVTEAFF.

The chain links TRBV5-1 to TRBJ1-1; TCRdb indicates TRBD1, and absent DNA this call remains unverified. The CDR3 length is 15 residues. The germline V gene has CDR1 SGHRS and CDR2 YFSETQ. The CDR3 sequence: CASSLTTGMNTEAFF.

V is TRBV18 and J is TRBJ2-7; TCRdb outputs TRBD1, but without DNA this stays unchecked. The CDR3 has 13 amino acids. CDR1 KGHSH and CDR2 LQKENI come from the germline V gene. This CDR3 reads CASSPDRNYEQYF.

This sequence joins TRBV4-2 and TRBJ2-3; TCRdb reports TRBD2, a call that lacks DNA to check it against. Germline lookup yields CDR1 LGHNA and CDR2 YNFKEQ. The CDR3 is 16 residues long. The CDR3 is CASSQDMAGELDTQYF.

This chain joins TRBV4-1 and TRBJ2-1; TCRdb names TRBD2, which stays unverified in the absence of DNA. The CDR3 spans 15 residues. Germline assignment: CDR1 MGHRA and CDR2 YSYEKL. This CDR3 reads CASSLGLAGGNEQFF.

CDR3 region: CASSLRGGHSSYEQYF. The chain links TRBV9 to TRBJ2-7; the D gene TCRdb calls, TRBD1, cannot be checked with no DNA. The CDR3 contains 16 residues. Germline V gene sequence: CDR1 SGDLS, CDR2 YYNGEE.

The chain combines TRBV12-3 or TRBV12-4 with TRBJ1-2. The CDR3 extends over 12 amino acids. The CDR3 protein is CASSFQDHGYTF.

The genes are TRBV28 and TRBJ2-1; TCRdb designates TRBD1, a call that cannot be tested without DNA. The length of the CDR3 is 15 residues. CDR1 is MDHEN, CDR2 SYDVKM, per germline. CDR3 loop: CASSPQGPSYNEQFF.

The chain joins TRBV5-5 to TRBJ1-1; TCRdb outputs TRBD1, but without DNA this stays unchecked. CDR1 is SGHKS and CDR2 is YYEKEE in the germline V gene (reference sequence). The CDR3 runs to 13 residues. This CDR3 reads CASSSTGDTEAFF. Full variable domain (outside the CDR3, taken from reference TRBV5-5 and TRBJ1-1): DAGVTQSPTHLIKTRGQQVTLRCSPISGHKSVSWYQQVLGQGPQFIFQYYEKEERGRGNFPDRFSARQFPNYSSELNVNALLLGDSALYLCASSSTGDTEAFFGQGTRLTVV.